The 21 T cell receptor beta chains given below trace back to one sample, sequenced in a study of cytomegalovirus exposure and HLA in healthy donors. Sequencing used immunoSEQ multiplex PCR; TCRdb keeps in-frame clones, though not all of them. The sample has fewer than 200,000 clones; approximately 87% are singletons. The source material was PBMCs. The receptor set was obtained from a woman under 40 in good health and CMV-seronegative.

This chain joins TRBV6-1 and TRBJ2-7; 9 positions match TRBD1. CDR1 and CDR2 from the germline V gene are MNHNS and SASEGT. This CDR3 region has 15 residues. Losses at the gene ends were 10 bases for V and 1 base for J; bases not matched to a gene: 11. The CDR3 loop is CAIRDRDLGSYEQYF. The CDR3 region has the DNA TGTGCCATTCGGGACAGGGATTTGGGGTCCTACGAGCAGTACTTC.

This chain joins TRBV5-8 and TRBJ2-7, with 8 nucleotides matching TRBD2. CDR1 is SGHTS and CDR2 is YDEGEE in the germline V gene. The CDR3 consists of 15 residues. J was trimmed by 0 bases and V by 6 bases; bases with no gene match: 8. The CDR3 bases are TGTGCCAGCAACCAAGCGGGGGAGAGCTCCTACGAGCAGTACTTC. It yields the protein CASNQAGESSYEQYF.

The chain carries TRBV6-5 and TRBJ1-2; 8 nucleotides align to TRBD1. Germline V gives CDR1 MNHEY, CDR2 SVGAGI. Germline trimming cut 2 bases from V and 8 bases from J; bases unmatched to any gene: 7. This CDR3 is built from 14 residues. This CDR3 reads CASSYRIQGEGYTF. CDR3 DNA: TGTGCCAGCAGTTACCGTATACAGGGGGAAGGCTACACCTTC.

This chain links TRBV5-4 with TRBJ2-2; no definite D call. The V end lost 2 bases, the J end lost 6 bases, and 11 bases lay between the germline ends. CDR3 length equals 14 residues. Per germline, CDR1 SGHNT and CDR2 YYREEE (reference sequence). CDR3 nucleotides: TGTGCCAGCAGCTTCGCGGTAGCTGCCGGGGAGCTGTTTTTT. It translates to CASSFAVAAGELFF. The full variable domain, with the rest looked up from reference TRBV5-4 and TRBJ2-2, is ETGVTQSPTHLIKTRGQQVTLRCSSQSGHNTVSWYQQALGQGPQFIFQYYREEENGRGNFPPRFSGLQFPNYSSELNVNALELDDSALYLCASSFAVAAGELFFGEGSRLTVL.

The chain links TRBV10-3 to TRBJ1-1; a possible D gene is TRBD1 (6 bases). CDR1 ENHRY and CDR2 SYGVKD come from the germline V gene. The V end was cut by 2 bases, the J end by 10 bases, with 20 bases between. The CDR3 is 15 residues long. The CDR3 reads CAISETLTRQAGAFF. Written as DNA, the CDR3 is TGTGCCATCAGTGAGACACTGACTCGACAGGCTGGAGCTTTCTTT.

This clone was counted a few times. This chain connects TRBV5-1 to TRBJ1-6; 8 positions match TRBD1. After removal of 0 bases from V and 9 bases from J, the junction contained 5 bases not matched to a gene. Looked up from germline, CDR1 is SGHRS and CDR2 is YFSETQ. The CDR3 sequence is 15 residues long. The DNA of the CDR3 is TGCGCCAGCAGCTTGGGGACAGGGAGAGGTTCACCCCTCCACTTT. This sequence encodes CASSLGTGRGSPLHF. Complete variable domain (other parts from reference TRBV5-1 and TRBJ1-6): KAGVTQTPRYLIKTRGQQVTLSCSPISGHRSVSWYQQTPGQGLQFLFEYFSETQRNKGNFPGRFSGRQFSNSRSEMNVSTLELGDSALYLCASSLGTGRGSPLHFGNGTRLTVT.

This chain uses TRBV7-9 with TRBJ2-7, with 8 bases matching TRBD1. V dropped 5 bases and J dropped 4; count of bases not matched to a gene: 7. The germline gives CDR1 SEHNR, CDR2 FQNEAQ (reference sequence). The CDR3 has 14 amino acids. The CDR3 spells CASSATGQGYEQYF. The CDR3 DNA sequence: TGTGCCAGCAGCGCCACCGGACAGGGATACGAGCAGTACTTC.

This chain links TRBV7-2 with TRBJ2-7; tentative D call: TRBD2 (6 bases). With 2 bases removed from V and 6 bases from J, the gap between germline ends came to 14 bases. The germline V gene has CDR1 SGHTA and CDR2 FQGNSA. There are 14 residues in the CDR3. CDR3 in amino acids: CASSLMTGAGEQYF. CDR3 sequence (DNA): TGTGCCAGCAGCTTAATGACTGGAGCGGGCGAGCAGTACTTC.

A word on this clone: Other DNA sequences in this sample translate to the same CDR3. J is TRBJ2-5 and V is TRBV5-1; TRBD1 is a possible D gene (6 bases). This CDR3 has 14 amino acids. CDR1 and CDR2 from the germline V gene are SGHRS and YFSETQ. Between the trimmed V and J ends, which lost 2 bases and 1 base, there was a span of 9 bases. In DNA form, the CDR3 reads TGCGCCAGCAGCTTAGTGGACAGCCAAGAGACCCAGTACTTC. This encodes CASSLVDSQETQYF.

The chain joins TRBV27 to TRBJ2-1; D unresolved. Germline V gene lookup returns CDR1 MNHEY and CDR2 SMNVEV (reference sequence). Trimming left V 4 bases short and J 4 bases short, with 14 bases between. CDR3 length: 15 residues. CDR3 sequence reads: CASSSTSLGYNEQFF. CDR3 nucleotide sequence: TGTGCCAGCAGTTCCACCTCATTGGGATACAATGAGCAGTTCTTC.

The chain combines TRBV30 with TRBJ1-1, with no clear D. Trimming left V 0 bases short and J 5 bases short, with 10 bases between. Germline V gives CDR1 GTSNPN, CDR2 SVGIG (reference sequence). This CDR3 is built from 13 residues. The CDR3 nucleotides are TGTGCCTGGAGTGTGGACGGGTCAACTGAAGCTTTCTTT. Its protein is CAWSVDGSTEAFF.

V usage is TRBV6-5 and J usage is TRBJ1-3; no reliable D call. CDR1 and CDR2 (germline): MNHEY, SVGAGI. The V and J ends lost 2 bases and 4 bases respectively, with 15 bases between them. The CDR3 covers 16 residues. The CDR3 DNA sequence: TGTGCCAGCAGTTACGGGAGGGCCCAAGGAGGAAACACCATATATTTT. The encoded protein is CASSYGRAQGGNTIYF.

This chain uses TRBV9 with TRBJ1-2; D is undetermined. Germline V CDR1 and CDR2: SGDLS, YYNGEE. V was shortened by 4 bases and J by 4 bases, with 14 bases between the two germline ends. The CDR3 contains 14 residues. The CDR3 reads CASSPLDGPYGYTF. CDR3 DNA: TGTGCCAGCAGCCCCCTGGACGGACCCTATGGCTACACCTTC.

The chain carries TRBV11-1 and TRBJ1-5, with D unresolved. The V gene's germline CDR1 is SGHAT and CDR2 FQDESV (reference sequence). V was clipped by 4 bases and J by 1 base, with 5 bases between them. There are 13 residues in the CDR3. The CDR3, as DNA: TGTGCCAGCAGCTCGAGCAGCAATCAGCCCCAGCATTTT. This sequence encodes CASSSSSNQPQHF.

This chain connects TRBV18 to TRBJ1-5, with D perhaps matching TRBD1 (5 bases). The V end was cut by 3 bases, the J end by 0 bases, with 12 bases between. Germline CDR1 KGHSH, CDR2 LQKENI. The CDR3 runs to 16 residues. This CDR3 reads CASSPGGSYSNQPQHF. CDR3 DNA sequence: TGTGCCAGCTCACCGGGGGGTAGTTATAGCAATCAGCCCCAGCATTTT.

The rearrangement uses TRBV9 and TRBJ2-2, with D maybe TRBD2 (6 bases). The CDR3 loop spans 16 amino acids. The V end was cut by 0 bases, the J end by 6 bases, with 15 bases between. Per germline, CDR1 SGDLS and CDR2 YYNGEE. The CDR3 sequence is CASSVGGGNTPGELFF. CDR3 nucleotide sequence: TGTGCCAGCAGCGTAGGCGGCGGGAATACACCCGGGGAGCTGTTTTTT.

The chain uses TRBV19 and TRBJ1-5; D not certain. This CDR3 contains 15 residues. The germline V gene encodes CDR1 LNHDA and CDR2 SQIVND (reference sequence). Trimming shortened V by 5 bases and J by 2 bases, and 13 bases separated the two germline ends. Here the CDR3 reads CASSPGMDRNQPQHF. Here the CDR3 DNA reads TGTGCCAGTAGTCCCGGTATGGACCGCAATCAGCCCCAGCATTTT. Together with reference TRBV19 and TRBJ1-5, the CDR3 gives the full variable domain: DGGITQSPKYLFRKEGQNVTLSCEQNLNHDAMYWYRQDPGQGLRLIYYSQIVNDFQKGDIAEGYSVSREKKESFPLTVTSAQKNPTAFYLCASSPGMDRNQPQHFGDGTRLSIL.

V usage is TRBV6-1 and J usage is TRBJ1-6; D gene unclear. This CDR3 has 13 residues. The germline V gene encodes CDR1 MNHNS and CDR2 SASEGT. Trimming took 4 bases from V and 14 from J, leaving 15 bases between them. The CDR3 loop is CASSVSIMSALHF. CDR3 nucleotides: TGTGCCAGCAGTGTCTCGATCATGTCGGCCCTCCACTTT.

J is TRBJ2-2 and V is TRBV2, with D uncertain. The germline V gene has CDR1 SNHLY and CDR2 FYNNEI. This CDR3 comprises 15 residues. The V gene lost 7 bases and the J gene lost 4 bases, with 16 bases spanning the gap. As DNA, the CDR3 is TGTGCCAGCATGGATTGGGTGGGCAGCACCGGGGAGCTGTTTTTT. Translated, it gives CASMDWVGSTGELFF.

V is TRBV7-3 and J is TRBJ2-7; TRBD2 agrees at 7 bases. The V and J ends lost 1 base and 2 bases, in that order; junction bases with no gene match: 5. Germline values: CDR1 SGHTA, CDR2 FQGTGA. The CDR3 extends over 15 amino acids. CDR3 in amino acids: CASSLMPSGPYEQYF. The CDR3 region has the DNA TGTGCCAGCAGCTTAATGCCTAGCGGCCCCTACGAGCAGTACTTC. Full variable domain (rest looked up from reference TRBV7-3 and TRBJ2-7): GAGVSQTPSNKVTEKGKYVELRCDPISGHTALYWYRQSLGQGPEFLIYFQGTGAADDSGLPNDRFFAVRPEGSVSTLKIQRTERGDSAVYLCASSLMPSGPYEQYFGPGTRLTVT.

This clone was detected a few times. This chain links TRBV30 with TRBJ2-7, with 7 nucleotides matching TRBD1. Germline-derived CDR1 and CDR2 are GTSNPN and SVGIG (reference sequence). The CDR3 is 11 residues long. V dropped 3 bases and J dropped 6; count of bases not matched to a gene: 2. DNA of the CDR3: TGTGCCTGGAGCGACAGGGCCGAGCAGTACTTC. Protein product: CAWSDRAEQYF.